This T cell receptor (beta chain) emerged from a study of human T cells and chemical hapten exposure. Study summary: Chiefly women, the patients showed alopecia areata, totalis or universalis. General observations from the study: Significantly more large CDR3 similarity clusters were formed by expanded TCRs than by controls.

This sample's time point: pre-sensitization, week 0. Specified treatment: therapeutic diphenylcyclopropenone sensitization with weekly scalp DPC. The CDR3 covers 15 residues. CDR1 is MRHNA, CDR2 SNTAGT, per germline. Trimming at V came to 1 base and at J to 9 bases, leaving 3 bases not matched to a gene. There are a few counts of this clonotype. Its antigen is currently unknown. In TCRdb, the RACE reads were re-called with MiXCR into one record per CDR3 protein. The repertoire consists of around 180,000 distinct CDR3 sequences, with 25% to 30% occurring once and the leading ten covering just under 3%. The V and J genes are TRBV6-4 and TRBJ1-6; TRBD1 matches at 10 bases. The clonotype was recovered from a woman aged 25 to 39 with alopecia areata. Some clones in this sample may be carry-over from other donors' samples. The sequencing here drew on whole blood, taken in connection with sensitization to the hapten diphenylcyclopropenone (DPC). CDR3 sequence reads: CASSDLRQGASPLHF. CDR3 bases: TGTGCCAGCAGTGACTTAAGACAGGGGGCTTCACCCCTCCACTTT.